What follows describes a single T cell receptor beta chain. As yet, its antigen is unknown. This entry is derived from a study of tumor-infiltrating lymphocytes in primary liver carcinoma. Study-wide points: With p = 0.039, the top-250-clone fraction in tumors significantly exceeded that in blood. Unsorted bulk sampling ruled out any CD4+ versus CD8+ repertoire comparison.

The authors made TCR beta cDNA from around 500 ng total RNA with a constant-region primer. Slightly modified ARM-PCR, run as three nested multiplex PCR rounds, produced the TCR beta libraries. TCRdb ran MiXCR on the multiplex PCR reads and lists one entry per CDR3 protein. The sample has fewer than 400,000 distinct CDR3 sequences, about 62% seen once. They got blood RNA out of unsorted whole blood and also pulled out germline DNA. The researchers drew about 4 milliliters of peripheral blood before surgery. Sequenced: peripheral blood. The source is a man aged 35-49 years with primary liver carcinoma and hepatitis B virus infection.

The DNA for the CDR3 is TGTGCCAGCAGTTCCCCTAGCAGGGGAATCGCTGAGCAGTTCTTC. Protein product: CASSSPSRGIAEQFF. This chain connects TRBV28 to TRBJ2-1, with a tentative D call TRBD1 (6 bases). Trimming took 4 bases from V and 9 from J, leaving 19 bases between them. The germline gives CDR1 MDHEN, CDR2 SYDVKM. The CDR3 sequence is 15 residues long.